This passage covers 32 T cell receptor beta chains from one sample sequenced in a study of CXCR3-negative and CXCR3-positive naive CD8 T cells. Whole-study findings and limits: Higher TRB CDR3 hydrophobicity marked CXCR3-positive naive cells relative to CXCR3-negative naive cells.

For these TCRs, the target antigens are not known. Preparation of TRB cDNA libraries relied on 5' RACE carrying UMI labels. TCRdb processed the 5' RACE reads again and assigns one entry to each CDR3 protein, with no DNA. This sample lists 120,000 or so distinct CDR3 sequences; its ten largest clones have roughly 0.6%. The sample consisted of naive CXCR3+ CD8+ T cells from blood. The subset here: CD45RO-CCR7+CD27+CD95- naive CD8+ T cells expressing CXCR3 (TNR3+). The source is a human donor in good health. Some clones in this sample may be carry-over from other donors' samples.

The chain's CDR3 is CASSTGQAGYGYTF. The V and J genes are TRBV5-1 and TRBJ1-2; TCRdb proposes TRBD1, but this gene call is untestable without DNA. Germline CDR1 is SGHRS and CDR2 is YFSETQ. The CDR3 is 14 residues long.

V gene TRBV7-9 combines with J gene TRBJ2-3; absent DNA, TCRdb's TRBD2 call cannot be checked. The germline CDR1 and CDR2 sequences are SEHNR and FQNEAQ (reference sequence). This CDR3 is built from 17 residues. Here the CDR3 reads CASSLKIGLAVTDTQYF.

The genes are TRBV25-1 and TRBJ2-3. CDR3 length: 16 amino acids. The germline CDR1 and CDR2 sequences are MGHDK and SYGVNS. CDR3 amino acids: CASSVRWQTSTDTQYF.

CDR3 protein: CASSSPPPFVTQYF. The gene calls are TRBV27 and TRBJ2-3; without DNA, the TCRdb call of TRBD1 cannot be checked. Germline V CDR1 and CDR2: MNHEY, SMNVEV (reference sequence). The CDR3 has 14 residues.

The V call is TRBV5-1, the J call TRBJ2-1. Germline CDR1 reads SGHRS; CDR2 reads YFSETQ. The CDR3 is 15 amino acids. The CDR3 spells CASSFSWEYYNEQFF. The whole variable domain, remainder taken from reference TRBV5-1 and TRBJ2-1, is KAGVTQTPRYLIKTRGQQVTLSCSPISGHRSVSWYQQTPGQGLQFLFEYFSETQRNKGNFPGRFSGRQFSNSRSEMNVSTLELGDSALYLCASSFSWEYYNEQFFGPGTRLTVL.

The chain has TRBV20-1 and TRBJ2-1; TCRdb outputs TRBD1, but without DNA this stays unchecked. The CDR3 sequence is 14 residues long. Germline CDR1 reads DFQATT; CDR2 reads SNEGSKA (reference sequence). CDR3 in amino acids: CSARPPAEYNEQFF.

This chain links TRBV7-9 with TRBJ1-2. CDR1 and CDR2 from the germline V gene are SEHNR and FQNEAQ (reference sequence). CDR3 length equals 12 residues. The CDR3 reads CASSGHPYGYTF.

The V gene is TRBV18, the J gene TRBJ1-1. CDR1 is KGHSH and CDR2 is LQKENI in the germline V gene. This CDR3 has 17 amino acids. This CDR3 is CASSLTPSREVGTEAFF.

J is TRBJ2-7 and V is TRBV5-1; without DNA, the TCRdb call of TRBD1 cannot be checked. The CDR3 is made up of 15 amino acids. In germline, CDR1 is SGHRS, CDR2 YFSETQ. The CDR3 loop is CASSWTGPTNYEQYF.

The rearrangement joins TRBV9 to TRBJ2-7; TCRdb calls TRBD2, which cannot be checked without DNA. CDR3 size: 18 residues. Germline values: CDR1 SGDLS, CDR2 YYNGEE. This CDR3 reads CASSVGASGGDISYEQYF.

This chain joins TRBV28 and TRBJ2-7; the D gene TCRdb calls, TRBD1, cannot be checked with no DNA. The CDR3 runs 16 residues. CDR1 MDHEN and CDR2 SYDVKM come from the germline V gene. The CDR3 sequence: CASSSLQRQGNYEQYF. Together with reference TRBV28 and TRBJ2-7, the CDR3 gives the full variable domain: DVKVTQSSRYLVKRTGEKVFLECVQDMDHENMFWYRQDPGLGLRLIYFSYDVKMKEKGDIPEGYSVSREKKERFSLILESASTNQTSMYLCASSSLQRQGNYEQYFGPGTRLTVT.

The J gene is TRBJ2-1, the V gene TRBV29-1. This CDR3 is built from 12 residues. The V gene's germline CDR1 is SQVTM and CDR2 ANQGSEA. CDR3 sequence reads: CSVGTDYNEQFF.

The rearrangement uses TRBV7-9 and TRBJ2-6; the D gene TCRdb calls, TRBD1, cannot be checked with no DNA. Germline V gene lookup returns CDR1 SEHNR and CDR2 FQNEAQ (reference sequence). This CDR3 spans 18 amino acids. CDR3 amino acids: CASSSTWGAVSGANVLTF.

The chain links TRBV5-5 to TRBJ2-1; TCRdb proposes TRBD2, but this gene call is untestable without DNA. From germline, CDR1 is SGHKS and CDR2 YYEKEE (reference sequence). This CDR3 has 17 residues. This chain's CDR3 is CASSPILAGGPYNEQFF.

V gene TRBV20-1 combines with J gene TRBJ2-3; the TCRdb call, TRBD2, lacks DNA for checking. This CDR3 spans 15 amino acids. CDR1 DFQATT and CDR2 SNEGSKA come from the germline V gene (reference sequence). The CDR3 is CSARDVGSSADTQYF.

This rearrangement joins TRBV19 to TRBJ1-1; TCRdb returns TRBD1, unconfirmable since there is no DNA. Germline V gene sequence: CDR1 LNHDA, CDR2 SQIVND (reference sequence). CDR3 length equals 12 residues. Here the CDR3 reads CASAPGDTEAFF.

This sequence joins TRBV25-1 and TRBJ1-2; lacking DNA, the TRBD1 call made by TCRdb goes unchecked. The CDR3 runs 15 residues. Germline values: CDR1 MGHDK, CDR2 SYGVNS. The CDR3: CASSAWTGTHYGYTF.

V is TRBV29-1 and J is TRBJ2-2; TCRdb proposes TRBD1, but this gene call is untestable without DNA. This CDR3 contains 16 residues. Germline V gene data show CDR1 as SQVTM and CDR2 as ANQGSEA. This CDR3 is CSVGLTGNEWSGELFF.

The V gene is TRBV14, the J gene TRBJ1-1. This CDR3 comprises 13 residues. CDR1 is SGHDN, CDR2 FVKESK, per germline. The CDR3 sequence: CASTPVPSTEAFF.

This chain connects TRBV11-2 to TRBJ2-7; with no DNA, the TCRdb D assignment of TRBD2 cannot be verified. CDR3 length: 14 amino acids. Germline assignment: CDR1 SGHAT and CDR2 FQNNGV. The CDR3 reads CASSLLAGVHEQYF. Full variable domain (missing parts from reference TRBV11-2 and TRBJ2-7): EAGVAQSPRYKIIEKRQSVAFWCNPISGHATLYWYQQILGQGPKLLIQFQNNGVVDDSQLPKDRFSAERLKGVDSTLKIQPAKLEDSAVYLCASSLLAGVHEQYFGPGTRLTVT.

The rearrangement links TRBV7-2 to TRBJ2-1; the D gene TCRdb calls, TRBD1, cannot be checked with no DNA. The length of the CDR3 is 16 residues. The germline V gene has CDR1 SGHTA and CDR2 FQGNSA. The CDR3 region is CASSHPTGAVSDEQFF.

The chain joins TRBV12-3 or TRBV12-4 to TRBJ2-7. This CDR3 contains 14 residues. CDR3 loop: CASSLGGAGYEQYF.

This sequence joins TRBV20-1 and TRBJ2-4; no DNA is available, so the TRBD2 call from TCRdb remains unchecked. This CDR3 comprises 17 residues. Germline V gives CDR1 DFQATT, CDR2 SNEGSKA (reference sequence). CDR3 residues: CSAPEGLAGGRGNIQYF.

V gene TRBV29-1 combines with J gene TRBJ2-2. Germline lookup yields CDR1 SQVTM and CDR2 ANQGSEA. This CDR3 is 13 amino acids long. The CDR3: CSVGVQNTGELFF.

This sequence joins TRBV29-1 and TRBJ2-1; TCRdb lists TRBD1, though no DNA is available to test this call. Germline assignment: CDR1 SQVTM and CDR2 ANQGSEA. This CDR3 has 16 residues. The CDR3 is CSVGSGDRDTYNEQFF.

This chain links TRBV5-1 with TRBJ2-1; TCRdb proposes TRBD1, but this gene call is untestable without DNA. Looked up from germline, CDR1 is SGHRS and CDR2 is YFSETQ. This CDR3 is 15 amino acids long. This CDR3 reads CASSSPGPSRNEQFF.

The chain recombines TRBV10-2 with TRBJ2-7; the TCRdb D gene call, TRBD1, has no DNA to confirm it. The germline V gene has CDR1 WSHSY and CDR2 SAAADI. The CDR3 runs to 16 residues. Here the CDR3 reads CASSDPRQVTTYEQYF.

The V gene is TRBV12-3 or TRBV12-4, the J gene TRBJ1-1. This CDR3 is 14 amino acids long. CDR3 residues: CASSPGGENTEAFF.

V usage is TRBV20-1 and J usage is TRBJ1-6. Germline CDR1 and CDR2: DFQATT and SNEGSKA (reference sequence). CDR3 size: 13 residues. CDR3 region: CSAKAGEGSPLHF.

The CDR3 region is CSLTDSYTGELFF. The chain carries TRBV29-1 and TRBJ2-2; the TCRdb D gene call, TRBD1, has no DNA to confirm it. Per the germline V gene, CDR1 is SQVTM and CDR2 is ANQGSEA. The CDR3 loop spans 13 amino acids.

CDR3 protein: CASSDFGYEQYF. This chain uses TRBV25-1 with TRBJ2-7. Germline loops: CDR1 MGHDK, CDR2 SYGVNS. The CDR3 is made up of 12 amino acids.

The V call is TRBV12-3 or TRBV12-4, the J call TRBJ1-4; the D call from TCRdb, TRBD1, cannot be confirmed without DNA. This CDR3 contains 14 residues. The chain's CDR3 is CANQNGDTNEKLFF.